This T cell receptor beta chain is from a study of cytomegalovirus exposure and HLA in healthy donors. Study results and caveats: A later analysis found most CMV-associated TCR beta chains apparently HLA-restricted.

A remark on this clone: Its antigen is not known.

A multiplex PCR was run with 60 Vbeta primers and 13 Jbeta primers. Sequencing used immunoSEQ multiplex PCR; TCRdb keeps in-frame clones, though not all of them. The data contain tens of thousands of clones, around 80% of them seen just once; the ten biggest clones take up roughly 32%. The specimen sequenced was PBMCs. This TCR derives from a man aged 50-59 years in good health and CMV-seropositive.

The CDR3 region is CAWSELGLSGANVLTF. Here the CDR3 DNA reads TGTGCCTGGAGTGAGCTGGGCCTCTCTGGGGCCAACGTCCTGACTTTC. The chain uses TRBV30 and TRBJ2-6, with D hard to call. Germline loops: CDR1 GTSNPN, CDR2 SVGIG (reference sequence). V was pared by 1 base and J by 0 bases, with 10 bases between. The CDR3 extends over 16 amino acids.